This T cell receptor beta chain was profiled in a study of cytomegalovirus exposure and HLA in healthy donors. Study-level points and caveats: Earlier analysis looked at TCR beta V segments, and most were productive about 90% or about 30% of the time.

This CDR3 comprises 15 residues. The trim removed 3 bases at V and 1 base at J, leaving 7 bases unmatched. Looked up from germline, CDR1 is SGHRS and CDR2 is YFSETQ. Primers included in the PCR were 60 Vbeta and 13 Jbeta primers. The method was immunoSEQ multiplex PCR; TCRdb's version includes in-frame clones alone and lacks a portion of them. The sample has 45,000 to 70,000 clones, roughly 82% seen once. Donors had nominal health at sampling but likely had unrecorded immune exposures. About this clone itself: Its antigen remains unknown.

This TCR came from a man younger than 40 in good health and CMV-seronegative. The chain combines TRBV5-1 with TRBJ2-7, with 7 nucleotides matching TRBD1. The specimen sequenced was PBMCs. The DNA of the CDR3 is TGCGCCAGCAGCTCGGGACAGCCTGGGTCCTACGAGCAGTACTTC. Protein: CASSSGQPGSYEQYF.